The T cell receptor beta chain under discussion was sequenced for a study of Ad26.COV2.S vaccination and SARS-CoV-2 variants. Study as a whole: A COV1001 Ad26.COV2.S trial-arm participant provided the sample. Study results and limitations: It was found that vaccine and placebo recipients had similar non-spike TCR breadth.

Treatment given: some 20 received Ad26.COV2.S at low or high dose, single or two shots; about 5 received placebo; per-sample allocation not given. The samples were gathered on day 63 after the first injection of vaccine or placebo. Participants' vaccine, an Ad26 vector, delivered Wuhan-strain SARS-CoV-2 spike. As to this clone: Its specificity is unknown.

This CDR3 comprises 17 residues. Trimming removed 5 bases from V and 7 bases from J; junction bases left unmatched: 11. Germline V gene lookup returns CDR1 LNHNV and CDR2 YYDKDF (reference sequence). The assay was immunoSEQ multiplex PCR, and TCRdb's table has in-frame clones only and misses some. The data contain some 520,000 clones, around 90% of them singletons. The clonotype originates from a person aged 18 to 65 who received the Ad26.COV2.S COVID-19 vaccine or a placebo. The sequenced sample was peripheral blood, obtained in a trial of Ad26.COV2.S vaccine versus placebo. The chain is built from TRBV15 and TRBJ2-3; the match to TRBD2 covers 14 bases. CDR3 bases: TGTGCCACCAGCTCTGGGGGCAGGACTAGCGGGAGGAATACGCAGTATTTT. Translation gives CATSSGGRTSGRNTQYF.